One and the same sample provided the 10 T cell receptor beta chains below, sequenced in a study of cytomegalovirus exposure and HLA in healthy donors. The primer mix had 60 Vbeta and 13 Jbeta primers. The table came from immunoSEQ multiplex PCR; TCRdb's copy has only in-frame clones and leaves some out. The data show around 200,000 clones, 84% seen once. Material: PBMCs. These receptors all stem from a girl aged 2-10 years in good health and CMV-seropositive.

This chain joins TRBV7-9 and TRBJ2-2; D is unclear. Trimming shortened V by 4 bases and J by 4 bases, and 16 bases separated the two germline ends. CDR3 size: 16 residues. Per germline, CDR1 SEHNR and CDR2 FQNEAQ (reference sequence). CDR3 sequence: CASSSPRVLSTGELFF. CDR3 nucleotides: TGTGCCAGCAGCTCCCCACGGGTACTTAGCACCGGGGAGCTGTTTTTT. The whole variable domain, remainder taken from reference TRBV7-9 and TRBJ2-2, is DTGVSQNPRHKITKRGQNVTFRCDPISEHNRLYWYRQTLGQGPEFLTYFQNEAQLEKSRLLSDRFSAERPKGSFSTLEIQRTEQGDSAMYLCASSSPRVLSTGELFFGEGSRLTVL.

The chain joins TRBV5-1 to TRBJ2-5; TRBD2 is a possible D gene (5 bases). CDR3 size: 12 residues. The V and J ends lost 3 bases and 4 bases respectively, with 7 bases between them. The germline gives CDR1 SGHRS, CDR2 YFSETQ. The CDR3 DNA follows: TGCGCCAGCAGCTACGAGGGAGAGACCCAGTACTTC. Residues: CASSYEGETQYF.

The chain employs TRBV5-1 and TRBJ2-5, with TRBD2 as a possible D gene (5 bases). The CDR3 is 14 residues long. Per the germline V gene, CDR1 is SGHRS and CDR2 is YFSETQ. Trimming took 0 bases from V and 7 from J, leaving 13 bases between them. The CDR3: CASSLGLPKGTQYF. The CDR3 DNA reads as TGCGCCAGCAGCTTGGGACTACCCAAGGGGACCCAGTACTTC.

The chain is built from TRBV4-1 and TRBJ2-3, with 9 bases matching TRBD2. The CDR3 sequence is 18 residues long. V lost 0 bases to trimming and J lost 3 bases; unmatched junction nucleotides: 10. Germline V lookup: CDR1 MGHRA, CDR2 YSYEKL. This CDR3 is CASSQDALRGGNTDTQYF. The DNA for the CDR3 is TGCGCCAGCAGCCAAGATGCCCTGCGGGGGGGCAATACAGATACGCAGTATTTT.

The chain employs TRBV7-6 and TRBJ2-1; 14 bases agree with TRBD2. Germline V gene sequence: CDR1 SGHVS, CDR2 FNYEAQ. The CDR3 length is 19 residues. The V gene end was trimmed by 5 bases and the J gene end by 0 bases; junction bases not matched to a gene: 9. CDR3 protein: CASSPGRLAGGFSYNEQFF. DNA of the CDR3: TGTGCCAGCAGCCCTGGAAGACTAGCGGGAGGGTTCTCCTACAATGAGCAGTTCTTC.

This chain's CDR3 is CSVDGLAANYGYTF. The CDR3 bases are TGCAGCGTTGATGGGCTAGCGGCTAACTATGGCTACACCTTC. The genes are TRBV29-1 and TRBJ1-2; no firm D call. Germline CDR1 and CDR2: SQVTM and ANQGSEA. CDR3 size: 14 residues. V was pared by 3 bases and J by 0 bases, with 11 bases between.

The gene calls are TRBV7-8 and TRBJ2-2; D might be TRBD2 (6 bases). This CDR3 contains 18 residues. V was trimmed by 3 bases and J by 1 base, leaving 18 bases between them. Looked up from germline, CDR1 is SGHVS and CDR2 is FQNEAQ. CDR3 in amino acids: CASSFPFGAGLNTGELFF. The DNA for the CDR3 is TGTGCCAGCAGCTTCCCCTTTGGTGCGGGACTGAACACCGGGGAGCTGTTTTTT.

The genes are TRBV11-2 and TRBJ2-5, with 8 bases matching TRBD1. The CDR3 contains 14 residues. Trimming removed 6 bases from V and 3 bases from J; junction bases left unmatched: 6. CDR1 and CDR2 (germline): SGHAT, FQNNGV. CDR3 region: CASRTRGLEETQYF. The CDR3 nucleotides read TGTGCCAGCAGAACCAGGGGGCTGGAAGAGACCCAGTACTTC.

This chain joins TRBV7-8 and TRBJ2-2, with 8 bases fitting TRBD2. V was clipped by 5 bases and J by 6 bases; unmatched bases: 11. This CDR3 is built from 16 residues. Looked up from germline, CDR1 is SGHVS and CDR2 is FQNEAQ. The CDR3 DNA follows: TGTGCCAGCAGCCAGAGGGGTAGCGGGGCCCCCGGGGAGCTGTTTTTT. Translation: CASSQRGSGAPGELFF.

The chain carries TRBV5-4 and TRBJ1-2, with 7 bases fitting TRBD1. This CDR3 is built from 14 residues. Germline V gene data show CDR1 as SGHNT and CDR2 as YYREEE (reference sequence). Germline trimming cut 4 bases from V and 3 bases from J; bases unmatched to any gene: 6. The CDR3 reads CASSHRTGHYGYTF. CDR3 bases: TGTGCCAGCAGCCACAGGACAGGACACTATGGCTACACCTTC.